Below, 27 T cell receptor beta chains from the same sample are listed, as sequenced in a study of Graves' ophthalmopathy and Graves' hyperthyroidism. CDR3 regions of TCR beta were amplified from RNA transcripts. The authors performed first-round RT-PCR with HTBI primers and then a second-round multiplex PCR. TCRdb re-called the multiplex PCR reads with MiXCR, one entry per CDR3 protein. Counted here are hundreds of thousands of distinct CDR3 sequences, approximately 15% occurring once; the ten biggest clones make up 8% to 10%. Input material: blood. Every receptor here comes from a woman aged 25 to 39 with Graves' ophthalmopathy.

This clonotype was counted at least ten times. The chain employs TRBV12-3 or TRBV12-4 and TRBJ1-5; D is unresolved. The CDR3 loop spans 12 amino acids. V lost 3 bases, J lost 3 bases, and 3 bases lay in between. In DNA form, the CDR3 reads TGTGCCAGCAGTTTCGACAATCAGCCCCAGCATTTT. Its translation: CASSFDNQPQHF.

In its sample, this clonotype was seen many times. The rearrangement links TRBV7-3 to TRBJ2-5; no clear D. The CDR3 has 13 amino acids. Germline-derived CDR1 and CDR2 are SGHTA and FQGTGA. Trimming took 1 base from V and 0 from J, leaving 3 bases between them. In DNA form, the CDR3 reads TGTGCCAGCAGCTTAAACAACCAAGAGACCCAGTACTTC. Protein product: CASSLNNQETQYF.

This clonotype was detected ten times or more. The chain combines TRBV13 with TRBJ1-1; possible D gene TRBD1, 6 bases. The V end was cut by 2 bases, the J end by 4 bases, with 8 bases between. Germline-derived CDR1 and CDR2 are PRHDT and FYEKMQ (reference sequence). The CDR3 contains 13 residues. Written as DNA, the CDR3 is TGTGCCAGCAGCTTACAGGGGCTCACTGAAGCTTTCTTT. Translated: CASSLQGLTEAFF. The variable domain in full, with the rest retrieved from reference TRBV13 and TRBJ1-1, is AAGVIQSPRHLIKEKRETATLKCYPIPRHDTVYWYQQGPGQDPQFLISFYEKMQSDKGSIPDRFSAQQFSDYHSELNMSSLELGDSALYFCASSLQGLTEAFFGQGTRLTVV.

This clonotype was seen many times. The gene calls are TRBV19 and TRBJ1-1, with 9 nucleotides matching TRBD1. Germline CDR1 and CDR2: LNHDA and SQIVND (reference sequence). J lost 4 bases, V lost 7 bases, and 7 bases had no gene match. This CDR3 contains 14 residues. CDR3 nucleotides: TGTGCCAGTATTCAATGGGGACAGGGCACTGAAGCTTTCTTT. This sequence encodes CASIQWGQGTEAFF.

This clonotype was observed at least ten times. The J gene is TRBJ1-3, the V gene TRBV4-1; D is perhaps TRBD1 (5 bases). This CDR3 spans 15 amino acids. Trimming pared 1 base from V and 2 bases from J, leaving 9 bases between. From germline, CDR1 is MGHRA and CDR2 YSYEKL. The CDR3 nucleotides are TGCGCCAGCAGCCAAGGGGGGGGACCTGGAAACACCATATATTTT. Protein sequence: CASSQGGGPGNTIYF.

At least ten counts were recorded for this clonotype. V gene TRBV28 combines with J gene TRBJ1-5; the D gene is possibly TRBD1 (5 bases). Germline V gives CDR1 MDHEN, CDR2 SYDVKM. Trimming stripped 8 bases from V and 5 bases from J, with 22 bases between. This CDR3 has 16 residues. CDR3 protein: CASSNLGDGIDQPQHF. In nucleotides, the CDR3 is TGTGCCAGCTCCAACCTAGGGGACGGGATTGATCAGCCCCAGCATTTT.

This clonotype was detected ten times or more. This sequence joins TRBV6-1 and TRBJ1-3; possibly TRBD1 for D (5 bases). Germline V gene lookup returns CDR1 MNHNS and CDR2 SASEGT. V dropped 7 bases and J dropped 9 bases, with 16 bases sitting between them. This CDR3 has 13 amino acids. The DNA for the CDR3 is TGTGCCAGCATCTCCCAAACAGGATCCACCATATATTTT. Protein: CASISQTGSTIYF.

This clonotype was counted only a few times. The CDR3 loop reads CASSLTAGTYEQYF. The CDR3 region has the DNA TGTGCCAGCAGCCTGACGGCGGGGACCTACGAGCAGTACTTC. V gene TRBV11-3 combines with J gene TRBJ2-7; D may be TRBD2 (6 bases). Per the germline V gene, CDR1 is SGHNT and CDR2 is YENEEA. The CDR3 is 14 amino acids. With 5 bases removed from V and 2 bases from J, the gap between germline ends came to 13 bases.

This clonotype was recorded many times. The rearrangement uses TRBV28 and TRBJ2-7; D gene ambiguous. In germline, CDR1 is MDHEN, CDR2 SYDVKM. Trimming removed 2 bases at V and 0 bases at J, with 8 bases between. The CDR3 runs 14 residues. CDR3 bases: TGTGCCAGCAGTTTAGACGGTACCTCCTACGAGCAGTACTTC. Encoded protein: CASSLDGTSYEQYF.

This clonotype was seen repeatedly, ten times or more. The V call is TRBV13, the J call TRBJ1-1; D unclear. The CDR3 covers 13 residues. V gave up 5 bases and J gave up 4 bases, with 11 bases separating them. Germline CDR1 PRHDT, CDR2 FYEKMQ (reference sequence). The chain's CDR3 is CASSADTPTEAFF. CDR3 sequence (DNA): TGTGCCAGCAGCGCCGACACCCCCACTGAAGCTTTCTTT.

As concerns this clonotype: This may be a read error: a much more frequent sequence differs by one nucleotide. The genes are TRBV10-3 and TRBJ1-3, with TRBD1 as a possible D gene (5 bases). CDR3 length: 14 residues. CDR1 ENHRY and CDR2 SYGVKD come from the germline V gene. The CDR3 reads CAVRQQVSGNTIYF. Here the CDR3 DNA reads TGTGCCGTCAGACAACAGGTGTCTGGAAACACCATATATTTT.

The table lists this clonotype with a few counts. The CDR3 nucleotides are TGTGCCTGGAGCGCTCAGACCTGGGGATCGACTAACTATGGCTACACCTTC. Translation: CAWSAQTWGSTNYGYTF. The chain carries TRBV30 and TRBJ1-2, with D hard to call. Germline V lookup: CDR1 GTSNPN, CDR2 SVGIG (reference sequence). CDR3 length: 17 residues. V gave up 3 bases and J gave up 0 bases, with 20 bases separating them.

The gene calls are TRBV27 and TRBJ1-1; no clear D gene. Germline lookup yields CDR1 MNHEY and CDR2 SMNVEV (reference sequence). The CDR3 runs to 14 residues. Trimming left V 2 bases short and J 6 bases short, with 13 bases between. The CDR3 here is CASSLQTGMPEAFF. CDR3 nucleotide sequence: TGTGCCAGCAGTTTACAGACGGGAATGCCTGAAGCTTTCTTT.

This clonotype was recorded many times. The V and J genes are TRBV25-1 and TRBJ1-1; possible D gene TRBD1, 5 bases. Germline assignment: CDR1 MGHDK and CDR2 SYGVNS. V lost 7 bases, J lost 3 bases, and 12 bases lay in between. This CDR3 contains 13 residues. The DNA for the CDR3 is TGTGCCAGCAACGGGGGGTTCGACACTGAAGCTTTCTTT. Protein sequence: CASNGGFDTEAFF.

This clonotype has a count of ten or more. This rearrangement joins TRBV6-1 to TRBJ2-2, with TRBD1 matching over 8 bases. With V trimmed by 7 bases and J by 6 bases, 7 bases remained unmatched. Germline V gene sequence: CDR1 MNHNS, CDR2 SASEGT. This CDR3 is built from 14 residues. The CDR3 DNA is TGTGCCAGCACCCACAGGGGGGAGGCCGGGGAGCTGTTTTTT. Amino acid sequence: CASTHRGEAGELFF.

This clonotype was found many times. V is TRBV7-3 and J is TRBJ2-5; 10 bases fit TRBD2. V trimming: 5 bases; J trimming: 5 bases; junction bases outside the gene matches: 8. Germline V gene lookup returns CDR1 SGHTA and CDR2 FQGTGA. The CDR3 consists of 15 residues. CDR3 loop: CASSQKRGGLETQYF. The DNA for the CDR3 is TGTGCCAGCAGCCAAAAGCGGGGGGGCCTTGAGACCCAGTACTTC.

This clonotype was seen many times. The chain combines TRBV6-1 with TRBJ1-1, with D unclear. Germline values: CDR1 MNHNS, CDR2 SASEGT. V was trimmed by 8 bases and J by 1 base, leaving 8 bases between them. The CDR3 runs 12 residues. CDR3 DNA: TGTGCCAGCGCCATGGGGAACACTGAAGCTTTCTTT. Amino acids: CASAMGNTEAFF.

The sample holds many counts of this clonotype. The V gene is TRBV5-1, the J gene TRBJ2-2, with D possibly being TRBD2 (6 bases). CDR3 length equals 14 residues. Trimming pared 0 bases from V and 4 bases from J, leaving 7 bases between. CDR1 is SGHRS and CDR2 is YFSETQ in the germline V gene. CDR3 amino acids: CASSLDGSTGELFF. For the CDR3, the DNA is TGCGCCAGCAGCTTGGACGGGAGCACCGGGGAGCTGTTTTTT.

This clonotype came up many times. This rearrangement joins TRBV20-1 to TRBJ1-2; D uncertain. The CDR3 runs to 11 residues. Between the trimmed V and J ends, which lost 2 bases and 7 bases, there was a span of 8 bases. Germline lookup yields CDR1 DFQATT and CDR2 SNEGSKA (reference sequence). CDR3 in DNA: TGCAGTGCTAGACCGTGGGGTGGCTACACCTTC. Its translation: CSARPWGGYTF.

This clonotype was seen many times. The chain employs TRBV19 and TRBJ1-1; TRBD1 agrees at 8 bases. The V and J ends lost 2 bases and 6 bases, in that order; junction bases with no gene match: 8. Per the germline V gene, CDR1 is LNHDA and CDR2 is SQIVND (reference sequence). This CDR3 has 15 residues. The CDR3 DNA sequence: TGTGCCAGTAGTATAAGAACTCAGGGGGCGGCTGAAGCTTTCTTT. It is translated as CASSIRTQGAAEAFF. Full variable domain (remainder filled in from reference TRBV19 and TRBJ1-1): DGGITQSPKYLFRKEGQNVTLSCEQNLNHDAMYWYRQDPGQGLRLIYYSQIVNDFQKGDIAEGYSVSREKKESFPLTVTSAQKNPTAFYLCASSIRTQGAAEAFFGQGTRLTVV.

In this sample, this clonotype turned up many times. The V and J genes are TRBV6-5 and TRBJ2-7; D not resolved. The CDR3 consists of 17 residues. V was pared by 1 base and J by 0 bases, with 16 bases between. Germline V gene sequence: CDR1 MNHEY, CDR2 SVGAGI. The CDR3 DNA sequence: TGTGCCAGCAGTTACTTGAGACCCACACACCGCTCCTACGAGCAGTACTTC. This gives the protein CASSYLRPTHRSYEQYF.

The chain is built from TRBV2 and TRBJ1-3; the match to TRBD1 covers 11 bases. The CDR3 is 16 amino acids. V dropped 4 bases and J dropped 5; count of bases not matched to a gene: 7. The germline gives CDR1 SNHLY, CDR2 FYNNEI. CDR3 DNA: TGTGCCAGCAGTGCCTTGGACAGGGGGCTTAGAAACACCATATATTTT. Translation: CASSALDRGLRNTIYF.

As for this clonotype: No conserved phenylalanine or tryptophan is present at the end of the CDR3, so a read error is the likely explanation. No DNA is shown, since the ends of the CDR3 on it are uncertain; the CDR3 is the one TCRdb lists. The chain couples TRBV6-1 to TRBJ2-2; whether TRBD1, the table's D call, matches the DNA was not checked. The germline V gene has CDR1 MNHNS and CDR2 SASEGT. The CDR3 is 15 residues long, ends included. The CDR3 here is CASRSSRGNTGELLV.

Ten or more counts support this clonotype. The genes are TRBV28 and TRBJ2-6; D assignment may be TRBD1 or TRBD2 (7 bases each). This CDR3 region has 17 residues. Germline V CDR1 and CDR2: MDHEN, SYDVKM. Trimming shortened V by 6 bases and J by 0 bases, and 15 bases separated the two germline ends. The CDR3 DNA is TGTGCCAGCAGAACCCAGGGGGGGGACTCTGGGGCCAACGTCCTGACTTTC. This translates into CASRTQGGDSGANVLTF.

This clonotype was observed at least ten times. This sequence joins TRBV7-2 and TRBJ2-4; possibly TRBD1 for D (6 bases). CDR1 is SGHTA and CDR2 is FQGNSA in the germline V gene. This CDR3 is 16 amino acids long. Deletions cut 6 bases from V and 4 bases from J, with 19 bases between. The CDR3, as DNA: TGTGCCAGCAGTACGACTCCCGGGACATTTAAAAACATTCAGTACTTC. Its translation: CASSTTPGTFKNIQYF. Variable domain in full (rest from reference TRBV7-2 and TRBJ2-4): GAGVSQSPSNKVTEKGKDVELRCDPISGHTALYWYRQSLGQGLEFLIYFQGNSAPDKSGLPSDRFSAERTGGSVSTLTIQRTQQEDSAVYLCASSTTPGTFKNIQYFGAGTRLSVL.

This clonotype was picked up many times. The rearrangement links TRBV18 to TRBJ2-5; 7 nucleotides line up with TRBD1. In germline, CDR1 is KGHSH, CDR2 LQKENI. The J segment lost 8 bases and the V segment lost 3 bases, leaving 6 bases of the junction unmatched. The CDR3 contains 13 residues. CDR3 loop: CASSPRDSLTQYF. The CDR3 nucleotides read TGTGCCAGCTCACCCCGGGACAGCCTAACCCAGTACTTC.

In its sample, this clonotype was seen a few times. The chain employs TRBV6-1 and TRBJ1-1; D unresolved. V was trimmed by 5 bases and J by 11 bases, leaving 21 bases between them. The CDR3 is 14 amino acids. Germline lookup yields CDR1 MNHNS and CDR2 SASEGT. This chain's CDR3 is CASSLLPNPVEAFF. In DNA form, the CDR3 reads TGTGCCAGCAGTCTTTTGCCCAACCCGGTCGAGGCTTTCTTT.